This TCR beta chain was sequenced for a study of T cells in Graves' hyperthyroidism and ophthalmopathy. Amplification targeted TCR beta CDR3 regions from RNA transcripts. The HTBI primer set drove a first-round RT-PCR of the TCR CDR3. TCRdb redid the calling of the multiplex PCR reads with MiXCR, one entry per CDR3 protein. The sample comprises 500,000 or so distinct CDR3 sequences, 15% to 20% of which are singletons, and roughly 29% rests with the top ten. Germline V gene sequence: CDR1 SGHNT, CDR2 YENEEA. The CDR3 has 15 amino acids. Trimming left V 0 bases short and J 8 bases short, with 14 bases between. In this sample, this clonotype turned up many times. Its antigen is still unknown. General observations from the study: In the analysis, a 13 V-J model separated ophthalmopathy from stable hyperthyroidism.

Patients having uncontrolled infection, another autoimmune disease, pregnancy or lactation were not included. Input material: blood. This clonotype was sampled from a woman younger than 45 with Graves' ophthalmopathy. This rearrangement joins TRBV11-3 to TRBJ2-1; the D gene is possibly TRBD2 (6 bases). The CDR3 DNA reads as TGTGCCAGCAGCTTAGACGGGGGAGAGAATCATGAGCAGTTCTTC. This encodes CASSLDGGENHEQFF.